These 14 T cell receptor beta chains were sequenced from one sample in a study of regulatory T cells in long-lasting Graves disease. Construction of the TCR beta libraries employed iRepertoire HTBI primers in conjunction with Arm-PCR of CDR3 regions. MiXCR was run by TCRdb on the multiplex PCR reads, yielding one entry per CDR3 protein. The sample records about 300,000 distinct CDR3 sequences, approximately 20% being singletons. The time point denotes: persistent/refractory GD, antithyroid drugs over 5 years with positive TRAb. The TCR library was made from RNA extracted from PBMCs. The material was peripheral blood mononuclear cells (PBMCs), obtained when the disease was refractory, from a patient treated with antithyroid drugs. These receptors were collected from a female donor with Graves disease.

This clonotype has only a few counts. In DNA form, the CDR3 reads TGTGCCACCAGCAGAGAGGGACAGACTTCCTACGAGCAGTACTTC. This encodes CATSREGQTSYEQYF. The rearrangement uses TRBV15 and TRBJ2-7; 7 bases agree with TRBD1. The CDR3 is 15 residues long. Per the germline V gene, CDR1 is LNHNV and CDR2 is YYDKDF (reference sequence). Losses at the gene ends were 0 bases for V and 1 base for J; bases not matched to a gene: 3.

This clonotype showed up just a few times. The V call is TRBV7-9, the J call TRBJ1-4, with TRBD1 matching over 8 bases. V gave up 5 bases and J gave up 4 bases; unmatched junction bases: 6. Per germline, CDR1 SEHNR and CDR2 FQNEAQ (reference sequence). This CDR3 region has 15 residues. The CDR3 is CASSLLDRGNEKLFF. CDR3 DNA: TGTGCCAGCAGCCTACTCGACAGGGGTAATGAAAAACTGTTTTTT.

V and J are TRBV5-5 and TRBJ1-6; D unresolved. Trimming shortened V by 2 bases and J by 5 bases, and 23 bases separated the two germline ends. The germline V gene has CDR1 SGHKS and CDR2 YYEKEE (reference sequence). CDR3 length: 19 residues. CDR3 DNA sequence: TGTGCCAGCAGCTTAACCTCGGTCCTCGACGTCTGGGATAATTCACCCCTCCACTTT. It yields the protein CASSLTSVLDVWDNSPLHF.

The CDR3 region is CASSPVRGLSDTEAFF. As DNA, the CDR3 is TGTGCCAGCAGCCCTGTCAGGGGGCTATCGGACACTGAAGCTTTCTTT. The gene calls are TRBV7-9 and TRBJ1-1; 8 bases match TRBD1. Germline-derived CDR1 and CDR2 are SEHNR and FQNEAQ (reference sequence). Trimming at V came to 5 bases and at J to 3 bases, leaving 11 bases not matched to a gene. CDR3 length: 16 amino acids. The complete variable domain, with remaining parts taken from reference TRBV7-9 and TRBJ1-1, reads DTGVSQNPRHKITKRGQNVTFRCDPISEHNRLYWYRQTLGQGPEFLTYFQNEAQLEKSRLLSDRFSAERPKGSFSTLEIQRTEQGDSAMYLCASSPVRGLSDTEAFFGQGTRLTVV.

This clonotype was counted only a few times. In DNA form, the CDR3 reads TGTGCCACCAGCAGAGATCGAGCCGAGCAGTACTTC. Translation gives CATSRDRAEQYF. The J gene is TRBJ2-7, the V gene TRBV15; no clear D gene. The germline V gene has CDR1 LNHNV and CDR2 YYDKDF (reference sequence). The CDR3 covers 12 residues. The V end lost 0 bases, the J end lost 6 bases, and 6 bases lay between the germline ends.

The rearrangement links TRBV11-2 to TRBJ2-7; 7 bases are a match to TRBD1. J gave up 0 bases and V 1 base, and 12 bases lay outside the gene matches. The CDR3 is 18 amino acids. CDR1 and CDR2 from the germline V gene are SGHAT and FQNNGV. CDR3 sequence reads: CASSLGPHGTADSYEQYF. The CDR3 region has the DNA TGTGCCAGCAGCTTAGGTCCACACGGGACAGCAGACTCCTACGAGCAGTACTTC.

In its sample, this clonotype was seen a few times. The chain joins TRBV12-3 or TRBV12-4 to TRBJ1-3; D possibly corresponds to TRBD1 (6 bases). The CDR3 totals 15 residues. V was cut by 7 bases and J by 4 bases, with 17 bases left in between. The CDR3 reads CASTEPGQTGNTIYF. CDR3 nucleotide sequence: TGTGCCAGCACTGAACCCGGACAGACGGGAAACACCATATATTTT.

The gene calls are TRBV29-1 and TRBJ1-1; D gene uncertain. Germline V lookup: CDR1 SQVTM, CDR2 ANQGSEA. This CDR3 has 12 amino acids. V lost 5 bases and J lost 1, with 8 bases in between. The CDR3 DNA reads TGCAGCGTTTCAATAGAGAACACTGAAGCTTTCTTT. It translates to CSVSIENTEAFF.

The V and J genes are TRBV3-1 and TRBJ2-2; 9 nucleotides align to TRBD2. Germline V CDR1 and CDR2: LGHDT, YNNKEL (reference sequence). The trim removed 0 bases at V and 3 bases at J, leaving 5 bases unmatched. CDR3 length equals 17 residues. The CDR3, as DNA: TGTGCCAGCAGCCAAGATCCGACTAGCGGATACACCGGGGAGCTGTTTTTT. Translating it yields CASSQDPTSGYTGELFF.

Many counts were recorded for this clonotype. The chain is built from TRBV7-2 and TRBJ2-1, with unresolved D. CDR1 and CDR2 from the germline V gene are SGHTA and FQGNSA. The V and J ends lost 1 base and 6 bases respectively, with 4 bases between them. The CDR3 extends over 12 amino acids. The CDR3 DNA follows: TGTGCCAGCAGCTTAGATAGCAATGAGCAGTTCTTC. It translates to CASSLDSNEQFF.

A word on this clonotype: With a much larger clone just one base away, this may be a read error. The CDR3 spells CASNLSDSLNTEAFF. CDR3 nucleotides: TGTGCCAGCAACTTATCGGACAGCCTGAACACTGAAGCTTTCTTT. The rearrangement uses TRBV11-2 and TRBJ1-1, with D maybe TRBD1 (6 bases). Germline-derived CDR1 and CDR2 are SGHAT and FQNNGV. The CDR3 is 15 amino acids.

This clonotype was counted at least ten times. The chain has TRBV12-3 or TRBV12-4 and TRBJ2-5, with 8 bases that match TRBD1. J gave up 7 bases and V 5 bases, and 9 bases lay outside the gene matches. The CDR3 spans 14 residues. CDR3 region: CASSRQGTLGTQYF. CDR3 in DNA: TGTGCCAGCAGTAGACAGGGGACCCTGGGGACCCAGTACTTC.

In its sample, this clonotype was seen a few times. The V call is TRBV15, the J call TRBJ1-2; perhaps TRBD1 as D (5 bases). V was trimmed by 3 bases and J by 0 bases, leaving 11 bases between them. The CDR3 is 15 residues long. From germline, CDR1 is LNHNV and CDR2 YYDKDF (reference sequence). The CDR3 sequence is CATSRGDAANYGYTF. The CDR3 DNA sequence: TGTGCCACCAGCAGGGGGGACGCCGCTAACTATGGCTACACCTTC.

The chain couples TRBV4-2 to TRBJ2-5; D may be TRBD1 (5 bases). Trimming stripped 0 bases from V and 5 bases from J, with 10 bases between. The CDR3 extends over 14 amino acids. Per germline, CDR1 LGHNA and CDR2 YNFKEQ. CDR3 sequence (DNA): TGTGCCAGCAGCCAAGAAAGGGGTATGGAGACCCAGTACTTC. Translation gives CASSQERGMETQYF.